This T cell receptor beta chain stems from a study of T cells in Graves' hyperthyroidism and ophthalmopathy. J gave up 4 bases and V 6 bases, and 8 bases lay outside the gene matches. The CDR3 sequence is 14 residues long. CDR1 is MDHEN and CDR2 is SYDVKM in the germline V gene. The sample holds many counts of this clonotype. Amplification of TCR beta CDR3 regions was performed using RNA transcripts as template. In the first-round RT-PCR of the TCR CDR3, the HTBI primer set was used. In TCRdb, the multiplex PCR reads were re-called with MiXCR into one record per CDR3 protein. There are roughly 380,000 distinct CDR3 sequences in the sample; approximately 19% occur only once, and about 3.7% lies in the top ten.

The clonotype comes from a woman in her late teens or twenties with Graves' hyperthyroidism. V usage is TRBV28 and J usage is TRBJ1-1; TRBD1 matches 7 bases. Sequenced: blood. CDR3 coding DNA: TGTGCCAGCAGCTCGTTTCAGGGGGGCACTGAAGCTTTCTTT. Translated, it gives CASSSFQGGTEAFF.